A selection of T cell receptor beta chains follows, all from one sample in a study of cytomegalovirus exposure and HLA in healthy donors. The repertoire was sequenced with immunoSEQ multiplex PCR; TCRdb's copy has only in-frame clones and lacks some. The data show some 140,000 clones, 80% seen once. The sequenced sample was PBMCs. These receptors were obtained from a man aged 25-45 years in good health. Each CDR3 is given with its conserved first and last residue. D genes are given only for firm matches. The size of a clone is reported for some rows only, either as once, few or many, or as a class for expanded clones.

CDR3nt: TGTGCCAGCACAAGGGGCGACGTGTATGAAAAACTGTTTTTT
CDR3aa: CASTRGDVYEKLFF
j_gene: TRBJ1-4
d_gene: NA
v_gene: TRBV28
abundance: NA

CDR3nt: TGTGCCAGTATAGGGGGCCAAGGGACCTATGGCTACACCTTC
CDR3aa: CASIGGQGTYGYTF
j_gene: TRBJ1-2
d_gene: TRBD1
v_gene: TRBV19
abundance: NA

CDR3nt: TGTGCCAGCAGCTTTTCCAGCAGGGGCGGTGGCTACACCTTC
CDR3aa: CASSFSSRGGGYTF
j_gene: TRBJ1-2
d_gene: NA
v_gene: TRBV7-9
abundance: NA

CDR3nt: TGCGCCAGCAGCCGCGGCGGAACTAATGAAAAACTGTTTTTT
CDR3aa: CASSRGGTNEKLFF
j_gene: TRBJ1-4
d_gene: NA
v_gene: TRBV4-1
abundance: few

CDR3nt: TGTGCCAGCAGCTTTAAGGGGGTAGAGACCCAGTACTTC
CDR3aa: CASSFKGVETQYF
j_gene: TRBJ2-5
d_gene: NA
v_gene: TRBV7-2
abundance: NA

CDR3nt: TGTGCCAGCAGCCAGAACTACCGGGACAGGGGGCTTCAGCCCCAGCATTTT
CDR3aa: CASSQNYRDRGLQPQHF
j_gene: TRBJ1-5
d_gene: TRBD1
v_gene: TRBV5-4
abundance: NA

CDR3nt: TGTGCCAGCAGTCGCGTAGGAGGGGATCCCGGGGAGCTGTTCTTT
CDR3aa: CASSRVGGDPGELFF
j_gene: TRBJ2-2
d_gene: NA
v_gene: TRBV7-9
abundance: NA

CDR3nt: TGTGCCAGCTCACCGACAGAGACCTACGAGCAGTACTTC
CDR3aa: CASSPTETYEQYF
j_gene: TRBJ2-7
d_gene: NA
v_gene: TRBV18
abundance: NA

CDR3nt: TGTGCCAGCGGTCGCGGGCAGTATGGCTACACCTTC
CDR3aa: CASGRGQYGYTF
j_gene: TRBJ1-2
d_gene: NA
v_gene: TRBV28
abundance: NA

CDR3nt: TGTGCCAGCAGTCGCCTAACGTATCGGCGGGACACTGAAGCTTTCTTT
CDR3aa: CASSRLTYRRDTEAFF
j_gene: TRBJ1-1
d_gene: NA
v_gene: TRBV28
abundance: NA

CDR3nt: TGTTCCAGCAGCCCACCGGGACAAACCTACGAGCAGTACTTC
CDR3aa: CSSSPPGQTYEQYF
j_gene: TRBJ2-7
d_gene: NA
v_gene: TRBV7-9
abundance: NA

CDR3nt: TGTGCCAGCAGCACGCTACCCGGGACAGTGGAAAACAATGAGCAGTTCTTC
CDR3aa: CASSTLPGTVENNEQFF
j_gene: TRBJ2-1
d_gene: TRBD1
v_gene: TRBV7-9
abundance: NA

CDR3nt: TGTGCCAGCAGCCGATTGACAGGGGCAAACACTGAAGCTTTCTTT
CDR3aa: CASSRLTGANTEAFF
j_gene: TRBJ1-1
d_gene: TRBD1
v_gene: TRBV14
abundance: NA

CDR3nt: TGTGCCAGCAGGAACAGCCCTGTAGAAGCTTTCTTT
CDR3aa: CASRNSPVEAFF
j_gene: TRBJ1-1
d_gene: NA
v_gene: TRBV27
abundance: NA

CDR3nt: TGTGCCAGCAGTCCACGACAGGGCCAGACAGATACGCAGTATTTT
CDR3aa: CASSPRQGQTDTQYF
j_gene: TRBJ2-3
d_gene: TRBD1
v_gene: TRBV27
abundance: NA

CDR3nt: TGTGCCAGCAGTTACTCCCTCGGGGGGAGGGGTTACGAGCAGTACTTC
CDR3aa: CASSYSLGGRGYEQYF
j_gene: TRBJ2-7
d_gene: TRBD2
v_gene: TRBV6-5
abundance: NA

CDR3nt: TGTGCCAGCTCCCCCGGGACACCCCAAGGGGAGACCCAGTACTTC
CDR3aa: CASSPGTPQGETQYF
j_gene: TRBJ2-5
d_gene: NA
v_gene: TRBV27
abundance: NA

CDR3nt: TGTGCCAGCCAGAATAGGGGGAATCAGCCCCAGCATTTT
CDR3aa: CASQNRGNQPQHF
j_gene: TRBJ1-5
d_gene: NA
v_gene: TRBV28
abundance: few

CDR3nt: TGCAGCGTTGGGGGCACAGTCGACTCCTACGAGCAGTACTTC
CDR3aa: CSVGGTVDSYEQYF
j_gene: TRBJ2-7
d_gene: NA
v_gene: TRBV29-1
abundance: NA

CDR3nt: TGTGCCAGCAGTTTAGTGCAGGGGGCAAATAATCAGGAGACCCAGTACTTC
CDR3aa: CASSLVQGANNQETQYF
j_gene: TRBJ2-5
d_gene: TRBD1
v_gene: TRBV28
abundance: NA

CDR3nt: TGTGCCTGGAAGCGGGACTCCTCCTCTGGAAACACCATATATTTT
CDR3aa: CAWKRDSSSGNTIYF
j_gene: TRBJ1-3
d_gene: NA
v_gene: TRBV30
abundance: NA

CDR3nt: TGTGCCAGCAGTGAACTAGCGGGAGCCAAAAACATTCAGTACTTC
CDR3aa: CASSELAGAKNIQYF
j_gene: TRBJ2-4
d_gene: TRBD2
v_gene: TRBV2
abundance: NA

CDR3nt: TGCGCCAGCAGCCGCCGACAGAAATACGAGCAGTACTTC
CDR3aa: CASSRRQKYEQYF
j_gene: TRBJ2-7
d_gene: NA
v_gene: TRBV5-1
abundance: NA

CDR3nt: TGTGCCAGCAGATTGCTAGCGCAAGAGACCCAGTACTTC
CDR3aa: CASRLLAQETQYF
j_gene: TRBJ2-5
d_gene: NA
v_gene: TRBV13
abundance: once

CDR3nt: TGTGCCAGCAACTTAGGGGCGGGAGGGCCTAAGAATGAGCAGTTCTTC
CDR3aa: CASNLGAGGPKNEQFF
j_gene: TRBJ2-1
d_gene: TRBD2
v_gene: TRBV25-1
abundance: NA

CDR3nt: TGCGCCAGCAGCTGGGGGGACAGCGAAGGTGACACTGAAGCTTTCTTT
CDR3aa: CASSWGDSEGDTEAFF
j_gene: TRBJ1-1
d_gene: TRBD1
v_gene: TRBV5-1
abundance: NA